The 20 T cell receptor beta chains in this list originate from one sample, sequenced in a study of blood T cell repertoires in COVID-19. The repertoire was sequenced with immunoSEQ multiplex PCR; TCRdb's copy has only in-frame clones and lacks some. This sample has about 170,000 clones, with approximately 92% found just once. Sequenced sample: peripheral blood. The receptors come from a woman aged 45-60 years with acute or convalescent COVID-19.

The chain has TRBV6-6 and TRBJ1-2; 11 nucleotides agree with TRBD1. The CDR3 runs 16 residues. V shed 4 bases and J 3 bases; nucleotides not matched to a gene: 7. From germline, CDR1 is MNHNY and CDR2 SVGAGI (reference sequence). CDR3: CASSSPDRGLDYGYTF. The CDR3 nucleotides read TGTGCCAGCAGTTCTCCGGACAGGGGGCTAGACTATGGCTACACCTTC.

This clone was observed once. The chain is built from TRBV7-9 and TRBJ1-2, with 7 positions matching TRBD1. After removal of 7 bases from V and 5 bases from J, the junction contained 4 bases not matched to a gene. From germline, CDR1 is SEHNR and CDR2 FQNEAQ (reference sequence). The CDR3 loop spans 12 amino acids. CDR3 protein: CASKGTEYGYTF. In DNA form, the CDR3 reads TGTGCCAGCAAGGGGACAGAATATGGCTACACCTTC.

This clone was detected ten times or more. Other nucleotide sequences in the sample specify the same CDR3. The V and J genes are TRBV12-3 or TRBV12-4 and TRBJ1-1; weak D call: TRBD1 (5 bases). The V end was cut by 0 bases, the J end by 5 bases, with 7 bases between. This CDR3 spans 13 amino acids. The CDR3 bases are TGTGCCAGCAGTTTAGCGCGGGGGACTGAAGCTTTCTTT. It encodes CASSLARGTEAFF.

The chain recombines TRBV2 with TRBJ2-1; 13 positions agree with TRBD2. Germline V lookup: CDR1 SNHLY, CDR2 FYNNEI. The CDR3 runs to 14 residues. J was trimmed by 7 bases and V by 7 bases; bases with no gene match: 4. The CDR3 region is CASMGTSGINEQFF. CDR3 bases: TGTGCCAGCATGGGGACTAGCGGGATAAATGAGCAGTTCTTC.

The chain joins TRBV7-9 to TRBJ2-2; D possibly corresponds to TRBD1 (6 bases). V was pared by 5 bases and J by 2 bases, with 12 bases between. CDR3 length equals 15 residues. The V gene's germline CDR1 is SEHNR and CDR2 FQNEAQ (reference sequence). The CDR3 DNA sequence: TGTGCCAGCAGCCATCAGGGGAGTAACACCGGGGAGCTGTTTTTT. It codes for CASSHQGSNTGELFF.

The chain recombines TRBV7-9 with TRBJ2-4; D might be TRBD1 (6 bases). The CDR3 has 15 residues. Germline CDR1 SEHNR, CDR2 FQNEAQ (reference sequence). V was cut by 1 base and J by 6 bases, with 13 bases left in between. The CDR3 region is CASSLVGQGSNIQYF. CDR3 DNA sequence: TGTGCCAGCAGCTTAGTGGGGCAGGGGTCAAACATTCAGTACTTC.

CDR3 sequence reads: CASSLSGQMNTEAFF. The CDR3 coding sequence is TGTGCCAGCAGCTTATCGGGACAGATGAACACTGAAGCTTTCTTT. This chain uses TRBV11-3 with TRBJ1-1, with 7 bases identical to TRBD1. This CDR3 spans 15 amino acids. CDR1 and CDR2 from the germline V gene are SGHNT and YENEEA. J was trimmed by 0 bases and V by 2 bases; bases with no gene match: 3.

The CDR3 is CASNLLAGYTGELFF. The CDR3 nucleotides are TGCGCCAGCAATTTACTAGCGGGGTACACCGGGGAGCTGTTTTTT. The genes are TRBV5-1 and TRBJ2-2; the match to TRBD2 covers 10 bases. V lost 6 bases and J lost 3; bases outside the gene matches: 5. CDR1 SGHRS and CDR2 YFSETQ come from the germline V gene. This CDR3 spans 15 amino acids.

In DNA, the CDR3 is TGTGCCAGTAGTATAGGGACAGGGGACGGGGATACGCAGTATTTT. This sequence encodes CASSIGTGDGDTQYF. The chain combines TRBV19 with TRBJ2-3; 9 positions match TRBD1. J was trimmed by 6 bases and V by 1 base; bases with no gene match: 5. This CDR3 comprises 15 residues. In germline, CDR1 is LNHDA, CDR2 SQIVND (reference sequence).

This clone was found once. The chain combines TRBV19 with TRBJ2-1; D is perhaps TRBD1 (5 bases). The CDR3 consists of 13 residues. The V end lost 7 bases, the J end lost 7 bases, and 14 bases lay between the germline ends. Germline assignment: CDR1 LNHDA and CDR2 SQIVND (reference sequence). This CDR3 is CASKGPLGNEQFF. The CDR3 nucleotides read TGTGCCAGTAAGGGGCCTCTGGGAAATGAGCAGTTCTTC. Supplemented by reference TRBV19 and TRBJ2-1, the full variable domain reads DGGITQSPKYLFRKEGQNVTLSCEQNLNHDAMYWYRQDPGQGLRLIYYSQIVNDFQKGDIAEGYSVSREKKESFPLTVTSAQKNPTAFYLCASKGPLGNEQFFGPGTRLTVL.

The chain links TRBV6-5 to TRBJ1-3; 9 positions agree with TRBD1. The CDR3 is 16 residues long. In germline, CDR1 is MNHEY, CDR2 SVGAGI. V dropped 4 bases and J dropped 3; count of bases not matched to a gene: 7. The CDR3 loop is CASSSPRTGVGNTIYF. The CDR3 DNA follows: TGTGCCAGCAGTTCTCCTAGGACAGGGGTTGGAAACACCATATATTTT.

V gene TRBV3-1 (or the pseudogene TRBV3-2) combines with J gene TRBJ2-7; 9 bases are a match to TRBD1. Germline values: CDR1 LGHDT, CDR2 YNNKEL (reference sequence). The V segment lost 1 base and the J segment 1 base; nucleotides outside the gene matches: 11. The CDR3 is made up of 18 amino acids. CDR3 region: CASSQAAPGQGRSYEQYF. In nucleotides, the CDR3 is TGTGCCAGCAGCCAAGCGGCCCCGGGACAGGGTAGGTCCTACGAGCAGTACTTC.

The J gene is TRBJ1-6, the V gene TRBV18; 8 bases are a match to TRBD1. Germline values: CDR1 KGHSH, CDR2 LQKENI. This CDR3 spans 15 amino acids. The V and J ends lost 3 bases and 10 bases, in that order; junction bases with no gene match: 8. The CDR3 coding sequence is TGTGCCAGCTCACCTGCTGGACAGGGAGACTCACCCCTCCACTTT. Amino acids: CASSPAGQGDSPLHF.

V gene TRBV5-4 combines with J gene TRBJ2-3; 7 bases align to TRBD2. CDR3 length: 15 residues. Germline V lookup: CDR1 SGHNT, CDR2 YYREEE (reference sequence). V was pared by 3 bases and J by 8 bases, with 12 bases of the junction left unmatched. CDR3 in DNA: TGTGCCAGCAGCTCACATTGGGAAGCGGGAACTACGCAGTATTTT. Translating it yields CASSSHWEAGTTQYF.

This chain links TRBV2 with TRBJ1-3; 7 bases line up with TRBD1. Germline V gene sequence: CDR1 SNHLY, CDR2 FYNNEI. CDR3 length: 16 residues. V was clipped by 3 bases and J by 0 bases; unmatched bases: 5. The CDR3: CASSEMGQSSGNTIYF. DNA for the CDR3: TGTGCCAGCAGTGAGATGGGACAGAGCTCTGGAAACACCATATATTTT. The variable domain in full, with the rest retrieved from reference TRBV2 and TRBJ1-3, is EPEVTQTPSHQVTQMGQEVILRCVPISNHLYFYWYRQILGQKVEFLVSFYNNEISEKSEIFDDQFSVERPDGSNFTLKIRSTKLEDSAMYFCASSEMGQSSGNTIYFGEGSWLTVV.

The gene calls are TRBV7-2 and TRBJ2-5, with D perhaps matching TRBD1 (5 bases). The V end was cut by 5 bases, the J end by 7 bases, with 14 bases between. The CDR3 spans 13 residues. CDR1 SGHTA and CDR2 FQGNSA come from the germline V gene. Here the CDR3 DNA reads TGTGCCAGCAGCATTCAAGGGGTCGGGACCCAGTACTTC. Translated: CASSIQGVGTQYF.

The CDR3 here is CASRPGQGRNEKLFF. In nucleotides, the CDR3 is TGTGCCAGCAGACCAGGACAGGGGCGTAATGAAAAACTGTTTTTT. The rearrangement uses TRBV28 and TRBJ1-4, with TRBD1 matching 9 bases. With V trimmed by 6 bases and J by 4 bases, 6 bases remained unmatched. Germline V gives CDR1 MDHEN, CDR2 SYDVKM. The CDR3 sequence is 15 residues long.

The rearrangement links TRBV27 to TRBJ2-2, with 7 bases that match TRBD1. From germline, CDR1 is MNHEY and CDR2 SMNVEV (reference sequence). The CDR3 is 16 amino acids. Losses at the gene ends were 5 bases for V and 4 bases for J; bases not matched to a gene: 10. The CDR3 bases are TGTGCCAGCAGTGCCCGACAGGGTTGGATCACCGGGGAGCTGTTTTTT. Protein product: CASSARQGWITGELFF.

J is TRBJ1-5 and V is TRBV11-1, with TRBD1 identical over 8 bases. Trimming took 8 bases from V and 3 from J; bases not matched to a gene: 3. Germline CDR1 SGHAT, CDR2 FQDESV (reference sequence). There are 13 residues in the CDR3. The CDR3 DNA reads TGTGCCAGCGGGACAGGTGCCAATCAGCCCCAGCATTTT. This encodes CASGTGANQPQHF.

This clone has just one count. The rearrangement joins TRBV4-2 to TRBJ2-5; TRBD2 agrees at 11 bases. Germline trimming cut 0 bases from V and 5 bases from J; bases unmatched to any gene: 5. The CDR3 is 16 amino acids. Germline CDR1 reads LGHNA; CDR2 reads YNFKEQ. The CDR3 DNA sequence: TGTGCCAGCAGCCAAGATGCTAGCGGGGGGTCCGAGACCCAGTACTTC. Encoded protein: CASSQDASGGSETQYF.